What follows is one T cell receptor (beta chain) and its context. What it recognizes is unknown. TCRdb reprocessed the RT-PCR reads with MiXCR, giving one entry per CDR3 protein. The sample contains about 700,000 distinct CDR3 sequences, approximately 14% of which appear only once. This sample was taken from a study of response to subunit inactivated influenza vaccine. Regarding the study as a whole: Authors suggested each seasonal influenza vaccination recruits few new T cells.

CDR1 and CDR2 (germline): MNHEY, SVGEGT. V shed 5 bases and J shed 0 bases, with 17 bases lying between them. The CDR3 is made up of 17 amino acids. The chain uses TRBV6-2 or TRBV6-3 and TRBJ2-1, with TRBD2 as a possible D gene (6 bases). The sequence was collected from a man between 45 and 60 years old who received an inactivated influenza vaccine. Sequenced here: PBMCs from blood, sampled 14 to 15 days before vaccination. This CDR3 is CASSPRRGRSSYNEQFF. In DNA form, the CDR3 reads TGTGCCAGCAGTCCACGGAGGGGCAGAAGCTCCTACAATGAGCAGTTCTTC.